This T cell receptor (beta chain) emerged from a study of vaccination and CD4 T cells after COVID-19. Regarding treatment: approximately nine-day PBMC culture with coronavirus spike peptide pools or control peptides (ViraFEST assay). First, ViraFEST expanded antigen-specific T cells with peptide pools, and next it sequenced the TCRs. The PCR-positive dates, March through December 2020, came before the US Alpha, Beta and Delta variants. At the Johns Hopkins FTIC core, DNA taken from cultured CD4+ T cells was sequenced by way of the Oncomine TCR Beta short-read assay. TCRdb called the PCR reads again in MiXCR, with one record for every CDR3 protein. The table has about 15,000 distinct CDR3 sequences, approximately 73% seen once. A word on this clonotype: Its antigen remains unidentified.

CDR3 length equals 12 residues. Per the germline V gene, CDR1 is KGHDR and CDR2 is SFDVKD. Trimming at V came to 9 bases and at J to 6 bases, leaving 4 bases not matched to a gene. This receptor was identified in a human donor who had recovered from COVID-19. Sequences were obtained from CD4+ T cells from blood, cultured in vitro. The J gene is TRBJ1-2, the V gene TRBV24-1, with 9 bases identical to TRBD1. The CDR3 region is CATSRTGDGYTF. The CDR3 region has the DNA TGTGCCACCTCCAGGACAGGGGATGGCTACACCTTC.